What follows are 22 T cell receptor beta chains derived from one specimen sequenced in a study of blood T cell repertoires in COVID-19. Some clones are missing from TCRdb's copy, which holds only in-frame ones; the method was immunoSEQ multiplex PCR. The table has 60,000 to 100,000 clones, roughly 90% seen once; the top ten hold over 4%. Sequenced input: peripheral blood. Source of these receptors: a man aged 50-59 years with active COVID-19.

This rearrangement joins TRBV11-3 to TRBJ1-1; D gene unclear. Germline CDR1 and CDR2: SGHNT and YENEEA. This CDR3 has 11 residues. With 5 bases removed from V and 5 bases from J, the gap between germline ends came to 6 bases. CDR3 region: CASSLVTEAFF. In nucleotides, the CDR3 is TGTGCCAGCAGCCTTGTGACTGAAGCTTTCTTT.

The chain is built from TRBV18 and TRBJ2-3; TRBD2 matches at 14 bases. Germline-derived CDR1 and CDR2 are KGHSH and LQKENI. The trim removed 9 bases at V and 1 base at J, leaving 15 bases unmatched. This CDR3 comprises 19 residues. The CDR3 protein is CASPVTSGGGPNRTDTQYF. The CDR3 bases are TGTGCCAGTCCGGTGACTAGCGGGGGGGGGCCTAATCGCACAGATACGCAGTATTTT.

The J gene is TRBJ2-7, the V gene TRBV27, with D tentatively TRBD2 (5 bases). The germline V gene has CDR1 MNHEY and CDR2 SMNVEV (reference sequence). Trimming took 4 bases from V and 3 from J, leaving 10 bases between them. The CDR3 loop spans 13 amino acids. The CDR3 is CASSSSGNYEQYF. The CDR3, as DNA: TGTGCCAGCAGTTCCTCGGGGAACTACGAGCAGTACTTC.

Notes on this clone: Within the sample, other DNA sequences also encode this same CDR3. The J gene is TRBJ2-1, the V gene TRBV12-3 or TRBV12-4, with no clear D. The V and J ends lost 2 bases and 6 bases respectively, with 8 bases between them. The CDR3 is made up of 13 amino acids. CDR3 DNA sequence: TGTGCCAGCAGTTTAAACTCCGCCAATGAGCAGTTCTTC. It yields the protein CASSLNSANEQFF.

This clone is a singleton in its sample. This chain connects TRBV7-9 to TRBJ2-3; 11 bases match TRBD2. Germline assignment: CDR1 SEHNR and CDR2 FQNEAQ (reference sequence). Trimming cost V 6 bases and J 2 bases; bases outside gene matches: 4. The CDR3 has 15 amino acids. CDR3 loop: CASRLAGAYTDTQYF. The CDR3 DNA reads TGTGCCAGCAGACTAGCGGGGGCATACACAGATACGCAGTATTTT.

The chain uses TRBV10-3 and TRBJ2-7; the D gene is possibly TRBD2 (5 bases). The CDR3 sequence is 13 residues long. The V gene lost 4 bases and the J gene lost 6 bases, with 13 bases spanning the gap. CDR1 is ENHRY, CDR2 SYGVKD, per germline. The CDR3, as DNA: TGTGCCATCAGTGGGGAGTTAGAGGGCGAGCAGTACTTC. Protein: CAISGELEGEQYF.

CDR3 region: CAISAGGVGADTQYF. The CDR3 nucleotides are TGTGCCATCAGTGCAGGAGGGGTCGGCGCAGATACGCAGTATTTT. The V and J genes are TRBV10-3 and TRBJ2-3; possibly TRBD2 for D (6 bases). This CDR3 contains 15 residues. CDR1 and CDR2 from the germline V gene are ENHRY and SYGVKD. Trimming stripped 4 bases from V and 4 bases from J, with 15 bases between.

This chain connects TRBV7-2 to TRBJ1-2; no clear D. With 5 bases removed from V and 2 bases from J, the gap between germline ends came to 6 bases. The CDR3 is 12 amino acids. CDR1 is SGHTA, CDR2 FQGNSA, per germline. Written as DNA, the CDR3 is TGTGCCAGCAGCCTCCAGAACTATGGCTACACCTTC. Its translation is CASSLQNYGYTF.

The chain recombines TRBV4-1 with TRBJ2-7, with no clear D. The CDR3 sequence is 13 residues long. The V end was cut by 0 bases, the J end by 2 bases, with 5 bases between. The V gene's germline CDR1 is MGHRA and CDR2 YSYEKL. CDR3 DNA: TGCGCCAGCAGCCAAGATCGGGCCTACGAGCAGTACTTC. As protein: CASSQDRAYEQYF.

The V gene is TRBV7-9, the J gene TRBJ2-1; D unresolved. The CDR3 is 14 residues long. V was shortened by 1 base and J by 6 bases, with 10 bases between the two germline ends. Per the germline V gene, CDR1 is SEHNR and CDR2 is FQNEAQ (reference sequence). CDR3 sequence: CASSLGLSINEQFF. The DNA of the CDR3 is TGTGCCAGCAGCTTAGGTCTGTCTATCAATGAGCAGTTCTTC.

This clone was seen only once. V gene TRBV5-5 combines with J gene TRBJ1-5, with TRBD1 as a possible D gene (5 bases). The CDR3 loop spans 15 amino acids. Germline V gene lookup returns CDR1 SGHKS and CDR2 YYEKEE (reference sequence). V dropped 0 bases and J dropped 2 bases, with 9 bases sitting between them. CDR3 DNA sequence: TGTGCCAGCAGCTTGGAAGGGGTTGGCAATCAGCCCCAGCATTTT. Translating it yields CASSLEGVGNQPQHF.

This sequence joins TRBV5-4 and TRBJ1-2; 7 bases are shared with TRBD1. Germline trimming cut 1 base from V and 5 bases from J; bases unmatched to any gene: 11. The CDR3 length is 16 residues. Germline CDR1 SGHNT, CDR2 YYREEE (reference sequence). In DNA, the CDR3 is TGTGCCAGCAGCTTGATAGGAGGGGGCACTTGGTATGGCTACACCTTC. Its translation: CASSLIGGGTWYGYTF.

CDR3 loop: CASSIGHRVNQPQHF. The CDR3, as DNA: TGTGCCAGTAGTATAGGTCACAGGGTCAATCAGCCCCAGCATTTT. This sequence joins TRBV19 and TRBJ1-5, with a weak D call TRBD1 (6 bases). This CDR3 contains 15 residues. V lost 1 base, J lost 3 bases, and 10 bases lay in between. The germline V gene has CDR1 LNHDA and CDR2 SQIVND (reference sequence).

V and J are TRBV5-1 and TRBJ2-7, with D tentatively TRBD2 (5 bases). Germline V gives CDR1 SGHRS, CDR2 YFSETQ. The CDR3 is made up of 17 amino acids. Trimming took off 2 bases at V and 3 bases at J, with 21 bases between the two ends. For the CDR3, the DNA is TGCGCCAGCAGCTTTCGGAAAACCGGACTCCCGGACTACGAGCAGTACTTC. It specifies CASSFRKTGLPDYEQYF.

The rearrangement uses TRBV15 and TRBJ1-1; 7 nucleotides align to TRBD1. The CDR3 runs 14 residues. The germline CDR1 and CDR2 sequences are LNHNV and YYDKDF (reference sequence). The V and J ends lost 0 bases and 10 bases, in that order; junction bases with no gene match: 8. The CDR3 loop is CATSREQGPGGAFF. DNA of the CDR3: TGTGCCACCAGCAGAGAACAGGGGCCAGGGGGAGCTTTCTTT. The full variable domain, rest sourced from reference TRBV15 and TRBJ1-1, is DAMVIQNPRYQVTQFGKPVTLSCSQTLNHNVMYWYQQKSSQAPKLLFHYYDKDFNNEADTPDNFQSRRPNTSFCFLDIRSPGLGDTAMYLCATSREQGPGGAFFGQGTRLTVV.

V and J are TRBV14 and TRBJ1-6; D is unresolved. CDR1 and CDR2 from the germline V gene are SGHDN and FVKESK. This CDR3 comprises 14 residues. V was trimmed by 3 bases and J by 0 bases, leaving 3 bases between them. The CDR3 DNA sequence: TGTGCCAGCAGCCAGAGCTCCTATAATTCACCCCTCCACTTT. This sequence encodes CASSQSSYNSPLHF.

The CDR3 nucleotides read TGTGCCAGTAAAGGAGCGGGAGTTCTAGATACGCAGTATTTT. As protein: CASKGAGVLDTQYF. V is TRBV19 and J is TRBJ2-3; 8 nucleotides align to TRBD2. Losses at the gene ends were 7 bases for V and 5 bases for J; bases not matched to a gene: 8. Germline CDR1 is LNHDA and CDR2 is SQIVND (reference sequence). CDR3 length: 14 amino acids.

The chain uses TRBV5-1 and TRBJ2-3; D may be TRBD1 (7 bases). This CDR3 has 15 residues. Germline loops: CDR1 SGHRS, CDR2 YFSETQ. Trimming removed 1 base from V and 2 bases from J, with 11 bases in between. This CDR3 is CASSLTGDFTDTQYF. The DNA for the CDR3 is TGCGCCAGCAGCTTGACAGGGGACTTCACAGATACGCAGTATTTT.

The rearrangement joins TRBV11-3 to TRBJ2-7; 9 bases are a match to TRBD2. The trim removed 3 bases at V and 0 bases at J, leaving 9 bases unmatched. The CDR3 runs 17 residues. Germline V CDR1 and CDR2: SGHNT, YENEEA. The CDR3 is CASSLESSGGSSYEQYF. The CDR3 DNA follows: TGTGCCAGCAGCTTGGAATCGAGCGGGGGGAGCTCCTACGAGCAGTACTTC.

This clone has only one observation. The gene calls are TRBV27 and TRBJ2-2; perhaps TRBD2 as D (5 bases). V was cut by 2 bases and J by 7 bases, with 5 bases left in between. CDR1 is MNHEY and CDR2 is SMNVEV in the germline V gene (reference sequence). This CDR3 is built from 12 residues. CDR3 bases: TGTGCCAGCAGTTTAGGAGGCGGGGAGCTGTTTTTT. It codes for CASSLGGGELFF.

This sequence joins TRBV2 and TRBJ1-4; no definite D call. Trimming stripped 4 bases from V and 7 bases from J, with 16 bases between. Germline-derived CDR1 and CDR2 are SNHLY and FYNNEI. This CDR3 region has 15 residues. The CDR3 reads CASSGGFLGGEKLFF. CDR3 DNA: TGTGCCAGCAGTGGAGGGTTTTTAGGAGGTGAAAAACTGTTTTTT.

The rearrangement links TRBV30 to TRBJ1-5; D is possibly TRBD1 (5 bases). The germline gives CDR1 GTSNPN, CDR2 SVGIG (reference sequence). The CDR3 totals 13 residues. The V gene lost 0 bases and the J gene lost 5 bases, with 8 bases spanning the gap. This CDR3 reads CAWSVQVDQPQHF. The CDR3 DNA is TGTGCCTGGAGTGTACAGGTGGATCAGCCCCAGCATTTT.